These T cell receptor beta chains were read from a single sample in a study of blood T cell repertoires in COVID-19. TCRdb's copy holds only in-frame clones and misses some; the assay was immunoSEQ multiplex PCR. The sample yields more than 250,000 clones, 80% to 90% seen once. The source material was peripheral blood. These receptors were obtained from a man aged 50 to 59 with active or convalescent COVID-19. CDR3s include the opening cysteine and the closing phenylalanine or tryptophan. Fields, in order: clone size, V gene, D gene, J gene, CDR3 DNA, CDR3 protein. D genes are given only for firm matches. Clone sizes are given selectively: once, few, many, or a class where the clone is expanded.

-	TRBV20-1	TRBD2	TRBJ2-1	TGCAGTGCTAGAGATCAGCGGGGAATCTTC	CSARDQRGIF
once	TRBV5-1	-	TRBJ1-1	TGCGCCAGCAGTCTCCGACAGAACACTGAAGCTTTCTTT	CASSLRQNTEAFF
-	TRBV15	-	TRBJ2-2	TGTGCCATTCCGAAGGAGGGGAACACCGGGGAGCTGTTTTTT	CAIPKEGNTGELFF
-	TRBV7-2	-	TRBJ1-2	TGTGCCAGCAGCTTGACCGCACAGGGCCAATATGGCTACACCTTC	CASSLTAQGQYGYTF
-	TRBV28	TRBD1	TRBJ1-5	TGTGCCAGCAGTTTCCCCAGGGGGGACAATCAGCCCCAGCATTTT	CASSFPRGDNQPQHF
few	TRBV3-1/TRBV3-2	-	TRBJ2-7	TGTGCCAGCAGCCAAGATCCCGGGTTTGGCGAGCAGTACTTC	CASSQDPGFGEQYF
-	TRBV9	-	TRBJ2-6	TGTGCCAGCAGCGTAGATACAGGCTCTGGGGCCAACGTCCTGACTTTC	CASSVDTGSGANVLTF
-	TRBV18	-	TRBJ2-5	TGTGCCAGCTCACTATGGCCAGGGAAAGGGGAGACCCAGTACTTC	CASSLWPGKGETQYF
-	TRBV30	-	TRBJ1-1	TGTGCCCTGGATAGGGGAATGAACACTGAAGCTTTCTTT	CALDRGMNTEAFF
-	TRBV21-1	-	TRBJ2-7	TGTGCCAGCAGCAAACAGGGTTACGAGCAGTACTTC	CASSKQGYEQYF
-	TRBV3-1/TRBV3-2	-	TRBJ2-6	TGTGCCAGCAGCCAAGATTCCCCTTCTGGGGCCAACGTCCTGACTTTC	CASSQDSPSGANVLTF
-	TRBV11-2	TRBD1	TRBJ2-7	TGTGCCAGCAGCTCGACAGGGGCCTACGAGCAGTACTTC	CASSSTGAYEQYF
-	TRBV6-6	-	TRBJ1-5	TGTGCCAGCAGAGGAGGGGGCAATCAGCCCCAGCATTTT	CASRGGGNQPQHF
-	TRBV7-2	TRBD1	TRBJ1-4	TGTGCCAGCAACCGACAGGGGATGGGGGAAAAACTGTTTTTT	CASNRQGMGEKLFF
few	TRBV21-1	-	TRBJ1-4	TGTGCCAGCAGCAAATCCCCAACGAGGGGGCAAGGTGAAAAACTGTTTTTT	CASSKSPTRGQGEKLFF
-	TRBV5-1	-	TRBJ2-3	TGCGCCAGCAGTCCGACAGAGATCACAGATACGCAGTATTTT	CASSPTEITDTQYF
-	TRBV28	TRBD1	TRBJ1-4	TGTGCCAGCAGTTCATACAGGGGTGGCAATGAAAAACTGTTTTTT	CASSSYRGGNEKLFF
-	TRBV11-2	-	TRBJ1-1	TGTGCCAGCAGCGCCTTATGGGGGGACACTGAAGCTTTCTTT	CASSALWGDTEAFF
-	TRBV19	TRBD1	TRBJ1-5	TGTGCCAGTAGTGGGGACAGGAATATTCCCCAGCATTTT	CASSGDRNIPQHF
-	TRBV5-1	TRBD2	TRBJ2-1	TGCGCCAGCAGCCCGGGACTAGTCTCCTACAATGAGCAGTTCTTC	CASSPGLVSYNEQFF
-	TRBV5-4	-	TRBJ1-6	TGTGCCAGCAGCCGGGACTATTCACCCCTCCACTTT	CASSRDYSPLHF
-	TRBV28	-	TRBJ1-1	TGTGCCAGCAGTCCCGGAGGGGAGGGTCTGAACACTGAAGCTTTCTTT	CASSPGGEGLNTEAFF
-	TRBV4-2	-	TRBJ1-1	TGTGCCAGCAGCCAAGTGGGGGCGCGGGACACTGAAGCTTTCTTT	CASSQVGARDTEAFF
-	TRBV6-2/TRBV6-3	-	TRBJ1-3	TGTGCCAGCAGTTACTCGAGCTACTCTGGAAACACCATATATTTT	CASSYSSYSGNTIYF
-	TRBV7-8	-	TRBJ2-1	TGTGCCAGCAGCTCCGAGGTTTACAATGAGCAGTTCTTC	CASSSEVYNEQFF
-	TRBV7-8	-	TRBJ2-1	TGTGCCAGCAGCTTAGATAGCTCCTACAATGAGCAGTTCTTC	CASSLDSSYNEQFF
-	TRBV18	-	TRBJ1-2	TGTGCCAGCTCACCACCGGGGCGGGGACGACCTAACTATGGCTACACCTTC	CASSPPGRGRPNYGYTF
-	TRBV18	-	TRBJ2-6	TGTGCCAGCTCACCAAACAGGGTTGCTGGGGCCAACGTCCTGACTTTC	CASSPNRVAGANVLTF
-	TRBV7-9	-	TRBJ2-7	TGTGCCAGCAGCTCCCCCCGTTCCTACGAGCAGTACTTC	CASSSPRSYEQYF
-	TRBV5-8	TRBD1	TRBJ1-5	TGTGCCAGCAGCTTATACAGGGGTGGACAGCCCCAGCATTTT	CASSLYRGGQPQHF